The source of this T cell receptor beta chain is a study of blood T cell repertoires in COVID-19. The data were produced by immunoSEQ multiplex PCR, yet TCRdb's version contains in-frame clones alone and is incomplete. The sample includes under 200,000 clones, approximately 84% seen only once; the top ten take about 6%. The germline V and J ends were trimmed by 5 bases and 1 base, with 6 bases remaining between them. The CDR3 totals 12 residues. The TCR originated in a woman in her thirties or forties with acute COVID-19. The material sequenced was PBMCs or T cells enriched from blood (not recorded which). The chain is built from TRBV12-3 or TRBV12-4 and TRBJ2-7; TRBD2 is a possible D gene (6 bases). The CDR3 region has the DNA TGTGCCAGCAGTGGGGGGTCCTACGAGCAGTACTTC. This encodes CASSGGSYEQYF.